The clone carrying this T cell receptor (beta chain) was counted ten times or more. The antigen is undetermined. These data are taken from a study of breast tumors, draining lymph nodes, adjacent tissues. Findings and limits, study-wide: Tumor TCR diversity was below lymph nodes but above nontumor tissue. Luminal-like breast cancer showed significantly greater tumor-nontumor repertoire similarity than basal-like breast cancer did. The data were judged consistent with most tumor T cells coming from lymph node and expanding in tumor. Tumor T cell lymph node origin was a supported hypothesis, not proven.

A single record per CDR3 protein comes from TCRdb applying MiXCR to the multiplex PCR reads. This sample carries some 65,000 distinct CDR3 sequences, around 43% of them seen once, and the ten largest clones take over 7.5%. Germline V gene sequence: CDR1 MGHDK, CDR2 SYGVNS. The V gene lost 0 bases and the J gene lost 7 bases, with 10 bases spanning the gap. The CDR3 is made up of 15 amino acids. V and J are TRBV25-1 and TRBJ1-6, with D hard to call. The sample taken for sequencing was breast tumor tissue. This receptor was taken from a female donor with breast cancer. Some clones in this sample may be carry-over from other donors' samples. For the CDR3, the DNA is TGTGCCAGCAGTGAATATTTGGACCAGAATTCACCCCTCCACTTT. Amino acid sequence: CASSEYLDQNSPLHF.